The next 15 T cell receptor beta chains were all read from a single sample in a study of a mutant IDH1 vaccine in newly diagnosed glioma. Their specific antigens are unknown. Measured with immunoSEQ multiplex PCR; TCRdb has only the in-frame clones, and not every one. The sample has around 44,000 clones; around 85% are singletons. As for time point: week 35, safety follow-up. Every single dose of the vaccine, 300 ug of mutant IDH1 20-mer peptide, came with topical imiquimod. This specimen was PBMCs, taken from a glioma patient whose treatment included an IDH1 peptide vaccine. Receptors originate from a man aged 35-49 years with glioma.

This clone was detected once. CDR3: CASSAEDPGTEAFF. Written as DNA, the CDR3 is TGTGCCAGCAGCGCAGAGGACCCCGGGACTGAAGCTTTCTTT. J is TRBJ1-1 and V is TRBV5-4; D not resolved. The germline V gene encodes CDR1 SGHNT and CDR2 YYREEE (reference sequence). The CDR3 runs 14 residues. Trimming stripped 4 bases from V and 5 bases from J, with 15 bases between.

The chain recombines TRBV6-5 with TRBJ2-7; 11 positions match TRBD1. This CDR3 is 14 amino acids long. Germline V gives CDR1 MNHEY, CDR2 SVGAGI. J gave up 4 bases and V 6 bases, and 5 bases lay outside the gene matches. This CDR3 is CASRGQGVGYEQYF. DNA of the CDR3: TGTGCCAGCAGGGGACAGGGGGTAGGGTACGAGCAGTACTTC.

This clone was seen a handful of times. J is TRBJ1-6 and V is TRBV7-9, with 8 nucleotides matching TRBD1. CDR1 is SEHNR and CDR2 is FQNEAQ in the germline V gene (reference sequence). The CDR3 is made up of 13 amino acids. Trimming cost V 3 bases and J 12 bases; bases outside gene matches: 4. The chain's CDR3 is CASSFEDREPLHF. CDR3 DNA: TGTGCCAGCAGCTTCGAGGACAGGGAACCCCTCCACTTT.

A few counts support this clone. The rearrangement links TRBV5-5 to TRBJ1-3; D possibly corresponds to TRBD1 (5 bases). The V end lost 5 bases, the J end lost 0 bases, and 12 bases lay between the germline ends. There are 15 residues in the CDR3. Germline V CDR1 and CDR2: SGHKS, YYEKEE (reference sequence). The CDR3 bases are TGTGCCAGCAGACAGGTCGGGTACTCTGGAAACACCATATATTTT. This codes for CASRQVGYSGNTIYF.

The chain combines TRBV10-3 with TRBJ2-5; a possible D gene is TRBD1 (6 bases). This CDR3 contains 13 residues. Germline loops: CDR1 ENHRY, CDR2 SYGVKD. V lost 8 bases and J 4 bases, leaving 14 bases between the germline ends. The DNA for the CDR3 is TGTGCCATCTCTCCAGGGGTGGGAGAGACCCAGTACTTC. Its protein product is CAISPGVGETQYF.

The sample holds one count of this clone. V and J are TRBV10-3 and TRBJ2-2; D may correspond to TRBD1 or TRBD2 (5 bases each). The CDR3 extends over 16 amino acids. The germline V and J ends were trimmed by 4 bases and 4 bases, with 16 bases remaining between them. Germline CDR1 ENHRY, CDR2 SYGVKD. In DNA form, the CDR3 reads TGTGCCATCAGTGGGGTGGGACCCTCGGGCACCGGGGAGCTGTTTTTT. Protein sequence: CAISGVGPSGTGELFF.

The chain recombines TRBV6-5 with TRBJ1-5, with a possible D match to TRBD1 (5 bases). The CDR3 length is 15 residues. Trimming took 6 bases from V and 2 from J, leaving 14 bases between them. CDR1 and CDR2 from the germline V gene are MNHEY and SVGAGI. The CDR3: CASSLQAPGNQPQHF. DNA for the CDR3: TGTGCCAGCAGCCTACAGGCCCCGGGCAATCAGCCCCAGCATTTT.

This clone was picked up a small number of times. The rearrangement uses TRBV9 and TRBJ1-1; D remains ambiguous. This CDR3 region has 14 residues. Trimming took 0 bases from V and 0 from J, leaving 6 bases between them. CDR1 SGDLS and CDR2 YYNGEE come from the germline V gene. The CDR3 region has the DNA TGTGCCAGCAGCGTAGGGACCATGAACACTGAAGCTTTCTTT. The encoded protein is CASSVGTMNTEAFF.

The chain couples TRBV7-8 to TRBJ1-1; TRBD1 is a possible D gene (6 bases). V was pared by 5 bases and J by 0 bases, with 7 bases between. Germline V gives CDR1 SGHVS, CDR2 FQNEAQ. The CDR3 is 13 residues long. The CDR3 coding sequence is TGTGCCAGCAGCAGGACAGTGAACACTGAAGCTTTCTTT. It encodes CASSRTVNTEAFF.

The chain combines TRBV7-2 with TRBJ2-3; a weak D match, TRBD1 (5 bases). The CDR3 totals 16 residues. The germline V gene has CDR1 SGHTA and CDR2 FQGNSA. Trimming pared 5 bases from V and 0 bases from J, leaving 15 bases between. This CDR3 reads CASSRLWGSSTDTQYF. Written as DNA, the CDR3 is TGTGCCAGCAGCCGCCTATGGGGCTCTAGCACAGATACGCAGTATTTT.

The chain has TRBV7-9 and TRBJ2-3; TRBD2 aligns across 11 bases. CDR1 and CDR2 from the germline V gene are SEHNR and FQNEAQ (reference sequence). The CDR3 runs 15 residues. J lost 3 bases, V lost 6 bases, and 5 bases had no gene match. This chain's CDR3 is CASRIAGGQTDTQYF. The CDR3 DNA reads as TGTGCCAGCAGGATAGCGGGGGGGCAGACAGATACGCAGTATTTT.

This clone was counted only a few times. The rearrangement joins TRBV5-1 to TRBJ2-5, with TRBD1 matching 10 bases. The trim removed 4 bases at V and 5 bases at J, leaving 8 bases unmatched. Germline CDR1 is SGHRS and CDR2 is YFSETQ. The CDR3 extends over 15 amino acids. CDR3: CASSPDRGLRETQYF. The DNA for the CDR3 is TGCGCCAGCAGCCCTGACAGGGGGCTGAGGGAGACCCAGTACTTC.

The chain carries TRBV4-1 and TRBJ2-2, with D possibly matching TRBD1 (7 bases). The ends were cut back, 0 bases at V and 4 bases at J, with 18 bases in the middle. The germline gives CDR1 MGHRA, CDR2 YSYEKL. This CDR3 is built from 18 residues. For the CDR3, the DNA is TGCGCCAGCAGCCAAGATTTCAGGAGACAGGGAGGCACCGGGGAGCTGTTTTTT. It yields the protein CASSQDFRRQGGTGELFF.

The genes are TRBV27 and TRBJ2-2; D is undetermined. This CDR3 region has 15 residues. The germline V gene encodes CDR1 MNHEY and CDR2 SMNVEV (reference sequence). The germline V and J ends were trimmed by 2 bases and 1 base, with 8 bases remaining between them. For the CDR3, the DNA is TGTGCCAGCAGTTTACTTCCGAAGAACACCGGGGAGCTGTTTTTT. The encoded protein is CASSLLPKNTGELFF.

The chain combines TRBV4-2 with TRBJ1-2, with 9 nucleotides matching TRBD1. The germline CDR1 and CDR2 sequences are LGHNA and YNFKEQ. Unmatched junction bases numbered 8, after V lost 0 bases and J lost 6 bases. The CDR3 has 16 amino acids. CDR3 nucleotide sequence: TGTGCCAGCAGCCAAGATCTAGGGACAGGGTGGAATGGCTACACCTTC. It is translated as CASSQDLGTGWNGYTF.